This T cell receptor (beta chain) originates from a study of CD8+ T cells in alopecia areata. Per germline, CDR1 SGHRS and CDR2 YFSETQ. The CDR3 is made up of 13 amino acids. With 3 bases removed from V and 0 bases from J, the gap between germline ends came to 5 bases. Treatment in this sample: oral pan-JAK inhibitor, 5-10 mg twice daily. Reverse transcribed after extraction, RNA yielded cDNA as the sequencing template. Clones were sequenced by immunoSEQ multiplex PCR, and TCRdb holds only the in-frame ones, with some missing. Among about 200,000 clones listed, over 60% were seen once. This clone was picked up a small number of times.

This clonotype was sampled from a human donor with alopecia areata. The sequences come from CD4+ T cells sorted from blood, collected at week 4, from a patient treated with tofacitinib. This chain joins TRBV5-1 and TRBJ2-3, with TRBD2 as a possible D gene (5 bases). The CDR3 is CASSSGSTDTQYF. In DNA, the CDR3 is TGCGCCAGCAGCTCGGGGAGCACAGATACGCAGTATTTT.